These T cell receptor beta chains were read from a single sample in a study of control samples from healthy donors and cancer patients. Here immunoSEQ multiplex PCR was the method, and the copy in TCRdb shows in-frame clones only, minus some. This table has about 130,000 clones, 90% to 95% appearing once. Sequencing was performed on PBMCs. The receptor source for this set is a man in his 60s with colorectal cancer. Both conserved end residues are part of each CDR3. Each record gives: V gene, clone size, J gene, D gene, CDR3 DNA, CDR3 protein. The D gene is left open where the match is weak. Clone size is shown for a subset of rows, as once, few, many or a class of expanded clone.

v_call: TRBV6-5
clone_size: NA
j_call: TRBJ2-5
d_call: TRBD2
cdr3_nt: TGTGCCAGCAGTCCTAAAGCGGGGGGGCAAGAGACCCAGTACTTC
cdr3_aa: CASSPKAGGQETQYF

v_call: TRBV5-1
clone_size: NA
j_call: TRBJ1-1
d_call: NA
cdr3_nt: TGCGCCAGCAGTGTAGCAGGCCTGGAGAGTACTGAAGCTTTCTTT
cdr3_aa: CASSVAGLESTEAFF

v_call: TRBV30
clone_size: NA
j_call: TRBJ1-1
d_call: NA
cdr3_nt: TGTGCCTGGAGTGTACTGGACAGCATCATGAACACTGAAGCTTTCTTT
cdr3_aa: CAWSVLDSIMNTEAFF

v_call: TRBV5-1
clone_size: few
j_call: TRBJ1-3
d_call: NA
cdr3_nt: TGCGCCAGCAGTTTCCTCGGACAGAGCTCTGGAAACACCATATATTTT
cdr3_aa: CASSFLGQSSGNTIYF

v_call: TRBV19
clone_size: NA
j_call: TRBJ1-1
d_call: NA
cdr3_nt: TGTGCCAGTAGGTCCAGAGGGACTGAAGCTTTCTTT
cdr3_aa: CASRSRGTEAFF

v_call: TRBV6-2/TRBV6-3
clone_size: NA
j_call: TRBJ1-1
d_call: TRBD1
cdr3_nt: TGTGCCAGCAGTGACAGGGCACGCACTGAGGCTTTCTTT
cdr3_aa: CASSDRARTEAFF

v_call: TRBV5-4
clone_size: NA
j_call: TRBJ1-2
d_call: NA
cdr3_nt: TGTGCCAGCAGCTTGGATCAGGTGCTCTATGGCTACACCTTC
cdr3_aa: CASSLDQVLYGYTF

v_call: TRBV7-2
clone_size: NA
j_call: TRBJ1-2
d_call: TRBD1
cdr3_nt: TGTGCCAGCAGCTTATCCTGGACAGGATCGTTGAGCGGCTACACCTTC
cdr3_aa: CASSLSWTGSLSGYTF

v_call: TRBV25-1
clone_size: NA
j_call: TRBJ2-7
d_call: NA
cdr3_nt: TGTGCCAGCAGTGATGAGGGCAGGGGGGACCCCTACGAGCAGTACTTC
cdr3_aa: CASSDEGRGDPYEQYF

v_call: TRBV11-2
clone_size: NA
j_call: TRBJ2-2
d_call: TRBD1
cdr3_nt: TGTGCCAGCAGCTTAGTGGGACAGGGGTCCGGGGAGCTGTTTTTT
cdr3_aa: CASSLVGQGSGELFF

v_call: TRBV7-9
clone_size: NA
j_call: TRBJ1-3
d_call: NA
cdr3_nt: TGTGCCAGCAGCTACGGATTTCCCAACACCATATATTTT
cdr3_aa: CASSYGFPNTIYF

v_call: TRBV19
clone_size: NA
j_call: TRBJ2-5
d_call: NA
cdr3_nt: TGTGCCAGTAATGACCCCAAAAGCGACCCAGAGACCCAGTACTTC
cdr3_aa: CASNDPKSDPETQYF

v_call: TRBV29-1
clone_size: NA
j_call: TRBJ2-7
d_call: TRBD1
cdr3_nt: TGCAGCGTTGCGGGACAGGGAGAGAGAGAGCAGTACTTC
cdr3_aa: CSVAGQGEREQYF

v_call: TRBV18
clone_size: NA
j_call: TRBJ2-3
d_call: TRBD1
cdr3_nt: TGTGCCAGCTCCTCCGGGACAGGGGTAGACACGCAGTATTTT
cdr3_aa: CASSSGTGVDTQYF

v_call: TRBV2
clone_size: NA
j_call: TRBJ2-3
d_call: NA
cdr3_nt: TGTGCCAGCCGAACTCCTACTAGTCCAGATACGCAGTATTTT
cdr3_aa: CASRTPTSPDTQYF

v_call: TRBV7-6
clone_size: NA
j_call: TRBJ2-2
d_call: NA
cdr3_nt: TGTGCCAGCAGCTCCAGTCTTCCCGGGGAGCTGTTTTTT
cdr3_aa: CASSSSLPGELFF

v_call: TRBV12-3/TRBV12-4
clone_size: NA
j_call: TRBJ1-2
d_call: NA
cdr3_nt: TGTGCCAGCAGTTTCGGGAACTATGGCTACACCTTC
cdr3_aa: CASSFGNYGYTF

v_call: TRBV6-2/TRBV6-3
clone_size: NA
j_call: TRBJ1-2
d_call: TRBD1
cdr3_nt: TGTGCCAGCAGCTGGATCGGGCAGGGGGCCTATGGCTACACCTTC
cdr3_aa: CASSWIGQGAYGYTF

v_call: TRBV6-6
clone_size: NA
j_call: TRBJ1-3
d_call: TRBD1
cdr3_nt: TGTGCCAGCAGTTCGGGACAGGTGCCAGGAAACACCATATATTTT
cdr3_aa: CASSSGQVPGNTIYF

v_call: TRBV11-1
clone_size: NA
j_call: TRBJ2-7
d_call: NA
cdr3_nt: TGTGCCAGCAAGGAGGCAAAGTCCGTCTACGAGCAGTACTTC
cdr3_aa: CASKEAKSVYEQYF

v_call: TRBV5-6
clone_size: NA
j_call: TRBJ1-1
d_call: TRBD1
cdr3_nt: TGTGCCAGCAGCCGCCGGGACAGGGTCACTGAAGCTTTCTTT
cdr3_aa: CASSRRDRVTEAFF

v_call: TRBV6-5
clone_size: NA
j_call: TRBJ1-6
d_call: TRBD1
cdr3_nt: TGTGCCAGCCACGGACAGGGGAGTGATTCACCCCTCCACTTT
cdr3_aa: CASHGQGSDSPLHF